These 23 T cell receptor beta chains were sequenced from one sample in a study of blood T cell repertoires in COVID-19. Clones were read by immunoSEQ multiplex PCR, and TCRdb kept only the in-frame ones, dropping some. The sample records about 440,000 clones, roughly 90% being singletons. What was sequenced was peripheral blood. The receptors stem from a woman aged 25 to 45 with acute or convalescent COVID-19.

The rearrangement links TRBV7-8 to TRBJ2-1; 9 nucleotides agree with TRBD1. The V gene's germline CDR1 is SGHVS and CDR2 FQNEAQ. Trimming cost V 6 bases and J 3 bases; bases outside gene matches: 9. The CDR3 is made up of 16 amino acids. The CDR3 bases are TGTGCCAGCAGTTCGCAGGACAGGGGCAGCTACAATGAGCAGTTCTTC. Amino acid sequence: CASSSQDRGSYNEQFF. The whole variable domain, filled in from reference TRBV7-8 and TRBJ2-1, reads GAGVSQSPRYKVAKRGQDVALRCDPISGHVSLFWYQQALGQGPEFLTYFQNEAQLDKSGLPSDRFFAERPEGSVSTLKIQRTQQEDSAVYLCASSSQDRGSYNEQFFGPGTRLTVL.

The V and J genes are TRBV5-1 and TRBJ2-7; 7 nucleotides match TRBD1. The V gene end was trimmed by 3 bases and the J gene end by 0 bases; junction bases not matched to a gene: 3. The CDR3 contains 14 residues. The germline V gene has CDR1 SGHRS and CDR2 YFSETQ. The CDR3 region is CASSSGDSSYEQYF. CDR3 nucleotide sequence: TGCGCCAGCAGCTCCGGGGACAGCTCCTACGAGCAGTACTTC.

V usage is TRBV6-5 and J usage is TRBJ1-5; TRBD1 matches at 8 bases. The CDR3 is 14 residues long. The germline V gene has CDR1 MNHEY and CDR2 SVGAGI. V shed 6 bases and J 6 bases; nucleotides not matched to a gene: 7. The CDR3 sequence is CASRLQGVGQPQHF. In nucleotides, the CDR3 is TGTGCCAGCAGGTTACAGGGGGTAGGTCAGCCCCAGCATTTT.

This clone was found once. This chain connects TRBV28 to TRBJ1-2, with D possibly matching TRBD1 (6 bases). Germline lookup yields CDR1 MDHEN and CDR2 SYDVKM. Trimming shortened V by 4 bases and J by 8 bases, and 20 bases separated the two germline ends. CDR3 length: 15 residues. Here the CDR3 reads CASSSIYQTGTGYTF. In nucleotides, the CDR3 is TGTGCCAGCAGTTCCATCTATCAAACAGGGACGGGCTACACCTTC.

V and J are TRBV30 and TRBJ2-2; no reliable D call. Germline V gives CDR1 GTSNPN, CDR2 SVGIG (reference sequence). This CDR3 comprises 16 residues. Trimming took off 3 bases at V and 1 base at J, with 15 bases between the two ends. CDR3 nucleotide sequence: TGTGCCTGGAGCTGGAGAGGCTATGGGAACACCGGGGAGCTGTTTTTT. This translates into CAWSWRGYGNTGELFF.

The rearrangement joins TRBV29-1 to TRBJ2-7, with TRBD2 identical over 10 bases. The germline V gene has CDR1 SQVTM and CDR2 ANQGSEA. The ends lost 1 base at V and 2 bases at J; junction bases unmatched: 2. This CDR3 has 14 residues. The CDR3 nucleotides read TGCAGCGTTGAAGGAGCGGGGGGGACCTACGAGCAGTACTTC. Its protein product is CSVEGAGGTYEQYF.

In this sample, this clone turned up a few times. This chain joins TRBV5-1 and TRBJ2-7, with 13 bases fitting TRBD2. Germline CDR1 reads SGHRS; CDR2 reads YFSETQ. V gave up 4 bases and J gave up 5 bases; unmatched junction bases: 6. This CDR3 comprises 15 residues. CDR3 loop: CASSTWTSGGHEQYF. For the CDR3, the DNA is TGCGCCAGCAGCACATGGACTAGCGGGGGACACGAGCAGTACTTC.

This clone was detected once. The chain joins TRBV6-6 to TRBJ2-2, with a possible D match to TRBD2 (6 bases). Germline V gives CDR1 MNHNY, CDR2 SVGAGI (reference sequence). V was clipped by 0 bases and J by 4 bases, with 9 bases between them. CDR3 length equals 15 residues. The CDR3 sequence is CASSYSTGVTGELFF. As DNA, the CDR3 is TGTGCCAGCAGTTACTCTACGGGGGTCACCGGGGAGCTGTTTTTT.

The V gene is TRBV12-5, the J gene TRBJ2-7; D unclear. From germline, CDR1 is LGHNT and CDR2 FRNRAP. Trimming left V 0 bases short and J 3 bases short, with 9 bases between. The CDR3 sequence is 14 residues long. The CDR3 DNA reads TGTGCTAGTGGTTTGGTAAGTGGTAGCTACGAGCAGTACTTC. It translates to CASGLVSGSYEQYF.

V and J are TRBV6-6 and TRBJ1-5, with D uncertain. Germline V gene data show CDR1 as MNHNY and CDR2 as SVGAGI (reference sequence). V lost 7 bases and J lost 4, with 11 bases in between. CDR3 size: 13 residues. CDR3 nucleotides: TGTGCCAGCACGGCAGGATTTAATCAGCCCCAGCATTTT. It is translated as CASTAGFNQPQHF.

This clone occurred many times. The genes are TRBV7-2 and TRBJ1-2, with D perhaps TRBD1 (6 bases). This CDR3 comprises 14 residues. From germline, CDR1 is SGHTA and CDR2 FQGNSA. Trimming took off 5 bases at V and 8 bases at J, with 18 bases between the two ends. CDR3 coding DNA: TGTGCCAGCAGCCCGGGGACATCGACCCGGGGCTACACCTTC. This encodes CASSPGTSTRGYTF.

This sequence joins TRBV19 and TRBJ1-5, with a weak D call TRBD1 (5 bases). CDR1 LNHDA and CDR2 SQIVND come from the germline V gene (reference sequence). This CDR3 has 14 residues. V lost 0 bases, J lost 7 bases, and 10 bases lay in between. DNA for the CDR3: TGTGCCAGTAGTATAGAAACGGGGGGACAGCCCCAGCATTTT. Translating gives CASSIETGGQPQHF.

The CDR3 is CASSRGQGVSGYTF. The CDR3 DNA reads as TGTGCCAGCAGCAGAGGACAGGGGGTATCTGGCTACACCTTC. This chain links TRBV21-1 with TRBJ1-2; the D call TRBD1 from the table was never checked on the DNA. TRBV21-1 is a recognized pseudogene. The CDR3 has 14 amino acids.

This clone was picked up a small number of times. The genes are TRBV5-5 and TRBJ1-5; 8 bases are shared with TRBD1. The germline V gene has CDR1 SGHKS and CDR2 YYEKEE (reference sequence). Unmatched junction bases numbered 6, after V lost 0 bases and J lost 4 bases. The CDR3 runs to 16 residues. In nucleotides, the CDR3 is TGTGCCAGCAGCTTGGCCGGGACAGGCCCTAATCAGCCCCAGCATTTT. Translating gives CASSLAGTGPNQPQHF. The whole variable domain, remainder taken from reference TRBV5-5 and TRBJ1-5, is DAGVTQSPTHLIKTRGQQVTLRCSPISGHKSVSWYQQVLGQGPQFIFQYYEKEERGRGNFPDRFSARQFPNYSSELNVNALLLGDSALYLCASSLAGTGPNQPQHFGDGTRLSIL.

The CDR3 DNA reads as TGTGCCAGCAGACCCGGGACAGGGGTTCATGGCTACACCTTC. Protein product: CASRPGTGVHGYTF. The chain combines TRBV6-6 with TRBJ1-2; 10 positions match TRBD1. The CDR3 loop spans 14 amino acids. The J segment lost 6 bases and the V segment lost 6 bases, leaving 7 bases of the junction unmatched. Germline V CDR1 and CDR2: MNHNY, SVGAGI (reference sequence).

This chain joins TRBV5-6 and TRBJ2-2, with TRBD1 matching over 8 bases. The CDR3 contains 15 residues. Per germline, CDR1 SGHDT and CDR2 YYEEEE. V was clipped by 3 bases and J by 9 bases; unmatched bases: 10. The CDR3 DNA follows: TGTGCCAGCAGCTCCGGCAGGGGGACAGGCCGGGAGCTGTTTTTT. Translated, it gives CASSSGRGTGRELFF.

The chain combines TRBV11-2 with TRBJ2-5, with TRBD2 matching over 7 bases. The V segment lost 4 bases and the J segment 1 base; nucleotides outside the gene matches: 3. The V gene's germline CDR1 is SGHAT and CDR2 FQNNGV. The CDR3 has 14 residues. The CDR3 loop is CASSWGTIQETQYF. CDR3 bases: TGTGCCAGCAGCTGGGGGACTATCCAAGAGACCCAGTACTTC.

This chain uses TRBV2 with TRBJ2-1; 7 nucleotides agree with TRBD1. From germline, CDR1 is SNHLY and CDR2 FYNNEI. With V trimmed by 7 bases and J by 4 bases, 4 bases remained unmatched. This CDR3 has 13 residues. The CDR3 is CASNSDRYNEQFF. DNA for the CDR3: TGTGCCAGCAATTCGGACAGGTACAATGAGCAGTTCTTC.

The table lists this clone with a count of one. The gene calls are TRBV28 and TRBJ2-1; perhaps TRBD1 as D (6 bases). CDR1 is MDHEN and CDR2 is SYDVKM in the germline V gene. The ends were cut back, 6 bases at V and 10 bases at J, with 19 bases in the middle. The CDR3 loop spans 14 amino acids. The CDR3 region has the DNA TGTGCCAGCAGCCTAAGGGACATCCGGGGAGAGCAGTTCTTC. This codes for CASSLRDIRGEQFF.

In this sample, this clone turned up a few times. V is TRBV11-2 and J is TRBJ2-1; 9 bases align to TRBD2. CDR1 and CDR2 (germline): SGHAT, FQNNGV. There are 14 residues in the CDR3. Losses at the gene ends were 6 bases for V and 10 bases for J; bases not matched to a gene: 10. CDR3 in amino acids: CASRSTSGPGEQFF. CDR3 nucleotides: TGTGCCAGCAGATCGACTAGCGGTCCGGGGGAGCAGTTCTTC. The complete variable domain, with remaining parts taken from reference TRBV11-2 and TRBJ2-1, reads EAGVAQSPRYKIIEKRQSVAFWCNPISGHATLYWYQQILGQGPKLLIQFQNNGVVDDSQLPKDRFSAERLKGVDSTLKIQPAKLEDSAVYLCASRSTSGPGEQFFGPGTRLTVL.

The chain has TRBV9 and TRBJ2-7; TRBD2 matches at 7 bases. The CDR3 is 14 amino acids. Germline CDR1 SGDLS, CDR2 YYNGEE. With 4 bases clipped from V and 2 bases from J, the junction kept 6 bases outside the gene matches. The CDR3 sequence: CASSRSGAPYEQYF. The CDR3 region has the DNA TGTGCCAGCAGCCGCAGCGGGGCCCCCTACGAGCAGTACTTC. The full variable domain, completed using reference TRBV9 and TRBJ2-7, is DSGVTQTPKHLITATGQRVTLRCSPRSGDLSVYWYQQSLDQGLQFLIQYYNGEERAKGNILERFSAQQFPDLHSELNLSSLELGDSALYFCASSRSGAPYEQYFGPGTRLTVT.

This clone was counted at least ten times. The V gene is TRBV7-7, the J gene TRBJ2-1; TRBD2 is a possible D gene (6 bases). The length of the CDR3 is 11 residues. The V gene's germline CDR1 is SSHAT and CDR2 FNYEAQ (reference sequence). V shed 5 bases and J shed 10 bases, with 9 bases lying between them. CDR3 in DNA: TGTGCCAGCAGCGCGGGGAAAGAGCAGTTCTTC. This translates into CASSAGKEQFF. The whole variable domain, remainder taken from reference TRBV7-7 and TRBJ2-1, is GAGVSQSPRYKVTKRGQDVTLRCDPISSHATLYWYQQALGQGPEFLTYFNYEAQPDKSGLPSDRFSAERPEGSISTLTIQRTEQRDSAMYRCASSAGKEQFFGPGTRLTVL.

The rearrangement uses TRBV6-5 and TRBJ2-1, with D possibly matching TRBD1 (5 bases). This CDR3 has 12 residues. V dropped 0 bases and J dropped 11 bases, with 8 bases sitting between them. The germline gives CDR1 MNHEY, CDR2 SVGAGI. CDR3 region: CASSYSGQKQFF. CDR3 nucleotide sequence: TGTGCCAGCAGTTACTCAGGACAAAAGCAGTTCTTC.